Listed here are 13 T cell receptor beta chains from one sample, sequenced in a study of T cell changes during pregnancy in multiple sclerosis. The assay was immunoSEQ multiplex PCR, and TCRdb's table has in-frame clones only and misses some. The sample lists 80,000 to 100,000 clones; over 80% were seen once. The material sequenced was peripheral blood, taken in the first trimester of pregnancy. The origin of the receptors is a female donor with multiple sclerosis, enrolled in a pregnancy study.

This CDR3 is CAWSPGAGANVLTF. CDR3 in DNA: TGTGCCTGGAGTCCAGGGGCTGGGGCCAACGTCCTGACTTTC. The rearrangement joins TRBV30 to TRBJ2-6; possible D gene TRBD1, 6 bases. This CDR3 is 14 amino acids long. Trimming stripped 2 bases from V and 2 bases from J, with 7 bases between. CDR1 and CDR2 from the germline V gene are GTSNPN and SVGIG (reference sequence). The full variable domain, completed using reference TRBV30 and TRBJ2-6, is SQTIHQWPATLVQPVGSPLSLECTVEGTSNPNLYWYRQAAGRGLQLLFYSVGIGQISSEVPQNLSASRPQDRQFILSSKKLLLSDSGFYLCAWSPGAGANVLTFGAGSRLTVL.

This clone appeared once. The rearrangement links TRBV5-6 to TRBJ1-1; D is uncertain. Germline lookup yields CDR1 SGHDT and CDR2 YYEEEE. The germline V and J ends were trimmed by 1 base and 0 bases, with 7 bases remaining between them. The CDR3 contains 14 residues. DNA of the CDR3: TGTGCCAGCAGCTTGACAGCAATGAACACTGAAGCTTTCTTT. This encodes CASSLTAMNTEAFF.

The CDR3 bases are TGCAGTGCTACCGGTTACAATGAGCAGTTCTTC. This sequence encodes CSATGYNEQFF. This chain joins TRBV20-1 and TRBJ2-1, with D uncertain. V lost 4 bases and J lost 4, with 5 bases in between. This CDR3 has 11 amino acids. The germline V gene has CDR1 DFQATT and CDR2 SNEGSKA (reference sequence).

The rearrangement links TRBV18 to TRBJ1-1, with D possibly TRBD1 on 5 matching bases. CDR3 length equals 14 residues. Trimming left V 3 bases short and J 0 bases short, with 8 bases between. CDR1 is KGHSH, CDR2 LQKENI, per germline. Written as DNA, the CDR3 is TGTGCCAGCTCACCCCAGGGCCTGAACACTGAAGCTTTCTTT. Amino acids: CASSPQGLNTEAFF.

Many counts were recorded for this clone. The genes are TRBV11-2 and TRBJ1-2; 10 nucleotides line up with TRBD1. The junction had 6 bases not matched to a gene; V was cut back by 5 bases and J by 6 bases. The CDR3 is made up of 14 amino acids. Germline V gene sequence: CDR1 SGHAT, CDR2 FQNNGV. CDR3 sequence reads: CASSRDRGPHGYTF. In DNA form, the CDR3 reads TGTGCCAGCAGCCGCGACAGGGGGCCACATGGCTACACCTTC.

The V gene is TRBV6-1, the J gene TRBJ1-5; TRBD1 agrees at 8 bases. The CDR3 covers 16 residues. The junction had 13 bases not matched to a gene; V was cut back by 3 bases and J by 9 bases. Germline values: CDR1 MNHNS, CDR2 SASEGT. CDR3 amino acids: CASSDRAGTGGLPQHF. DNA for the CDR3: TGTGCCAGCAGTGACAGGGCCGGGACAGGAGGTTTGCCCCAGCATTTT.

The CDR3 is CASSPLGQVNQPQHF. As DNA, the CDR3 is TGTGCCAGCTCACCACTAGGTCAGGTGAATCAGCCCCAGCATTTT. The chain links TRBV18 to TRBJ1-5; no clear D gene. V was cut by 1 base and J by 4 bases, with 11 bases left in between. The CDR3 is made up of 15 amino acids. Germline V gene sequence: CDR1 KGHSH, CDR2 LQKENI.

The J gene is TRBJ2-2, the V gene TRBV5-4; tentative D call: TRBD2 (5 bases). V was pared by 2 bases and J by 0 bases, with 8 bases between. In germline, CDR1 is SGHNT, CDR2 YYREEE (reference sequence). The CDR3 length is 15 residues. Written as DNA, the CDR3 is TGTGCCAGCAGCTTCGATAGCGCGAACACCGGGGAGCTGTTTTTT. Its translation: CASSFDSANTGELFF.

CDR3 DNA sequence: TGTGCCAGCAGCCGACTAGCGGGAGGGCAAGAGACCCAGTACTTC. Translating gives CASSRLAGGQETQYF. J is TRBJ2-5 and V is TRBV5-4, with 14 bases fitting TRBD2. V shed 4 bases and J 2 bases; nucleotides not matched to a gene: 1. Germline values: CDR1 SGHNT, CDR2 YYREEE (reference sequence). This CDR3 contains 15 residues.

With regard to this clone: Its ends do not fully match the called genes, so a read error is possible. The gene calls are TRBV11-3 and TRBJ1-2; TRBD1 matches at 7 bases. The CDR3 covers 14 residues. Germline CDR1 reads SGHNT; CDR2 reads YENEEA. The CDR3 here is CASSSGPADRNLFF. The DNA of the CDR3 is TGTGCCAGCAGCTCTGGACCAGCGGACAGGAATCTCTTCTTC.

This clone came up once. This chain connects TRBV5-6 to TRBJ1-5; TRBD1 agrees at 8 bases. CDR1 SGHDT and CDR2 YYEEEE come from the germline V gene. CDR3 length equals 15 residues. After removal of 3 bases from V and 4 bases from J, the junction contained 6 bases not matched to a gene. CDR3 protein: CASSSGTGGNQPQHF. CDR3 sequence (DNA): TGTGCCAGCAGCTCTGGGACAGGTGGTAATCAGCCCCAGCATTTT.

V gene TRBV19 combines with J gene TRBJ1-1; D is ambiguous. This CDR3 is 14 amino acids long. Trimming removed 3 bases from V and 4 bases from J, with 12 bases in between. The germline gives CDR1 LNHDA, CDR2 SQIVND (reference sequence). In nucleotides, the CDR3 is TGTGCCAGTAGTATTGGGCAGTCGACCACTGAAGCTTTCTTT. Translation: CASSIGQSTTEAFF.

The rearrangement links TRBV9 to TRBJ2-6, with 7 bases aligning to TRBD1. The V and J ends lost 1 base and 4 bases, in that order; junction bases with no gene match: 11. This CDR3 region has 18 residues. Germline CDR1 SGDLS, CDR2 YYNGEE. The CDR3 DNA reads TGTGCCAGCAGCGTAAGACCGGGACAGTCGTCGGGGGCCAACGTCCTGACTTTC. It encodes CASSVRPGQSSGANVLTF.